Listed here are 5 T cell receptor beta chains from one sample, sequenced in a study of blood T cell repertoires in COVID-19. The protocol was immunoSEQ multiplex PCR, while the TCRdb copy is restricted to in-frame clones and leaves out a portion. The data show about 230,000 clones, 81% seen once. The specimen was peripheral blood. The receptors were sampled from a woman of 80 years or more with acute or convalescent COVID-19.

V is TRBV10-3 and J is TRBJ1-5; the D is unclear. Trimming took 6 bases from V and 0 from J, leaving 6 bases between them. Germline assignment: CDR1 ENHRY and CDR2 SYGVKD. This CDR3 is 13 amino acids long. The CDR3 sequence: CAIRRGSNQPQHF. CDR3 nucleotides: TGTGCCATCAGGCGGGGTAGCAATCAGCCCCAGCATTTT.

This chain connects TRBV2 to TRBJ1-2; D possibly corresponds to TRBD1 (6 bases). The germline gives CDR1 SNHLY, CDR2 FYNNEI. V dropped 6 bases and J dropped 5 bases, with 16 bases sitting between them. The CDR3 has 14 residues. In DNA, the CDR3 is TGTGCCAGCAGGGGGGGGCGAATTGGTTATGGCTACACCTTC. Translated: CASRGGRIGYGYTF.

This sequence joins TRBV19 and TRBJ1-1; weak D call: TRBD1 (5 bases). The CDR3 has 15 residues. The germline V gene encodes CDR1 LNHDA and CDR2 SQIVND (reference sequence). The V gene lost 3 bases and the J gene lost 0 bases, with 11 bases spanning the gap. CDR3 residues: CASSIPQGMNTEAFF. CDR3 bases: TGTGCCAGTAGTATCCCCCAGGGAATGAACACTGAAGCTTTCTTT.

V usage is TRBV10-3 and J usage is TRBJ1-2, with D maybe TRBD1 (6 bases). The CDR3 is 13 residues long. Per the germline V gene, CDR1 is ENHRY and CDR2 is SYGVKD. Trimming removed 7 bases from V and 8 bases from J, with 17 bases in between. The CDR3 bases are TGTGCCATCACGACAGGACTAGGAGGCGGCTACACCTTC. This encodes CAITTGLGGGYTF.

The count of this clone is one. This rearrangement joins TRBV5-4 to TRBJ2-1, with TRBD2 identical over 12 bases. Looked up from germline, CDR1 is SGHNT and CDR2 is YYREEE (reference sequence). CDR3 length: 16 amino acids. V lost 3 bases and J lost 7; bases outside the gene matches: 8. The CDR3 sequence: CASSSASGRAGNEQFF. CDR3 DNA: TGTGCCAGCAGCTCAGCTAGCGGGAGGGCGGGGAATGAGCAGTTCTTC.